The 16 T cell receptor beta chains listed next were all sequenced from one sample in a study of blood T cell repertoires in COVID-19. Data came from immunoSEQ multiplex PCR; TCRdb stores just in-frame clones and leaves some out. The sample holds a few hundred thousand clones, roughly 90% seen once. Sequences were obtained from peripheral blood. These receptors were obtained from a woman in her sixties or seventies with acute or convalescent COVID-19.

This clone was counted between two and nine times. The chain employs TRBV11-3 and TRBJ2-3, with 8 bases that match TRBD2. The V segment lost 5 bases and the J segment 2 bases; nucleotides outside the gene matches: 6. The germline gives CDR1 SGHNT, CDR2 YENEEA. The CDR3 consists of 15 residues. CDR3 loop: CASSRGGLDTDTQYF. The CDR3 DNA is TGTGCCAGCAGCCGGGGGGGACTAGACACAGATACGCAGTATTTT.

V gene TRBV24-1 combines with J gene TRBJ2-3, with TRBD1 identical over 7 bases. The J segment lost 7 bases and the V segment lost 4 bases, leaving 16 bases of the junction unmatched. CDR3 length: 17 amino acids. CDR1 KGHDR and CDR2 SFDVKD come from the germline V gene. This CDR3 is CATSDTGTALEGNTQYF. CDR3 sequence (DNA): TGTGCCACCAGTGACACCGGGACAGCACTCGAGGGGAATACGCAGTATTTT.

V and J are TRBV7-9 and TRBJ2-5; the D gene is possibly TRBD1 (6 bases). Germline CDR1 SEHNR, CDR2 FQNEAQ (reference sequence). The CDR3 runs 16 residues. V lost 1 base and J 1 base, leaving 13 bases between the germline ends. The CDR3 DNA sequence: TGTGCCAGCAGCTTAGGGCCAGGGGCCGCCCAAGAGACCCAGTACTTC. It yields the protein CASSLGPGAAQETQYF.

This chain's CDR3 is CASSQTGELFF. The CDR3 DNA follows: TGTGCCAGCAGCCAGACCGGGGAGCTGTTTTTT. V is TRBV6-5 and J is TRBJ2-2; D is unresolved. Germline CDR1 MNHEY, CDR2 SVGAGI. CDR3 length: 11 amino acids. V gave up 6 bases and J gave up 5 bases, with 4 bases separating them.

This rearrangement joins TRBV4-2 to TRBJ2-7; TRBD2 matches at 12 bases. J was trimmed by 8 bases and V by 0 bases; bases with no gene match: 8. Germline loops: CDR1 LGHNA, CDR2 YNFKEQ. The CDR3 is 16 amino acids. The CDR3 coding sequence is TGTGCCAGCAGCCAAGAAGGGCTAGCGGGGGGGGGAAAGCAGTACTTC. This translates into CASSQEGLAGGGKQYF.

The chain combines TRBV24-1 with TRBJ1-1; D gene ambiguous. The V gene's germline CDR1 is KGHDR and CDR2 SFDVKD. The CDR3 consists of 13 residues. Trimming cost V 4 bases and J 3 bases, with 8 bases left between them. The CDR3 nucleotides are TGTGCCACCAGTGACCCCCTTGACACTGAAGCTTTCTTT. Protein: CATSDPLDTEAFF.

The chain has TRBV4-1 and TRBJ2-2, with D perhaps matching TRBD2 (6 bases). The CDR3 contains 17 residues. With 1 base removed from V and 3 bases from J, the gap between germline ends came to 15 bases. Germline CDR1 and CDR2: MGHRA and YSYEKL. The CDR3 DNA reads as TGCGCCAGCAGCCAAGCTACTAGCCCTCCTTACACCGGGGAGCTGTTTTTT. Translated: CASSQATSPPYTGELFF.

The gene calls are TRBV7-7 and TRBJ2-2; possible D gene TRBD1, 6 bases. The CDR3 is 16 amino acids. Germline lookup yields CDR1 SSHAT and CDR2 FNYEAQ (reference sequence). V shed 4 bases and J shed 6 bases, with 18 bases lying between them. This chain's CDR3 is CASSSGRDNIPGELFF. CDR3 sequence (DNA): TGTGCCAGCAGCTCCGGACGGGACAACATCCCCGGGGAGCTGTTTTTT.

The chain uses TRBV15 and TRBJ1-6, with TRBD1 as a possible D gene (5 bases). The germline V and J ends were trimmed by 2 bases and 2 bases, with 13 bases remaining between them. This CDR3 is 17 amino acids long. Germline V gene sequence: CDR1 LNHNV, CDR2 YYDKDF (reference sequence). Here the CDR3 DNA reads TGTGCCACCAGCAGACCCCCGCGGGGACCCTATAATTCACCCCTCCACTTT. It specifies CATSRPPRGPYNSPLHF.

V gene TRBV16 combines with J gene TRBJ1-2, with D possibly TRBD1 on 5 matching bases. V lost 4 bases and J lost 0, with 6 bases in between. Germline CDR1 is KGHSY and CDR2 is FQNENV. The length of the CDR3 is 13 residues. Here the CDR3 reads CASSPQANYGYTF. The CDR3 nucleotides are TGTGCCAGCAGCCCACAGGCTAACTATGGCTACACCTTC. Supplemented by reference TRBV16 and TRBJ1-2, the full variable domain reads GEEVAQTPKHLVRGEGQKAKLYCAPIKGHSYVFWYQQVLKNEFKFLISFQNENVFDETGMPKERFSAKCLPNSPCSLEIQATKLEDSAVYFCASSPQANYGYTFGSGTRLTVV.

CDR3 protein: CASSYILAGGTDTQYF. The CDR3, as DNA: TGTGCCAGCAGTTACATTCTAGCGGGGGGCACAGATACGCAGTATTTT. The chain links TRBV6-5 to TRBJ2-3; TRBD2 agrees at 10 bases. This CDR3 has 16 amino acids. The germline V gene has CDR1 MNHEY and CDR2 SVGAGI. J lost 1 base, V lost 2 bases, and 3 bases had no gene match.

This chain joins TRBV3-1 (or the pseudogene TRBV3-2) and TRBJ2-3; 10 nucleotides align to TRBD2. CDR1 and CDR2 from the germline V gene are LGHDT and YNNKEL (reference sequence). J was trimmed by 6 bases and V by 4 bases; bases with no gene match: 13. There are 17 residues in the CDR3. In DNA form, the CDR3 reads TGTGCCAGCAGCCCGAGACTAGCGGGTCCGGGGATGGATACGCAGTATTTT. It yields the protein CASSPRLAGPGMDTQYF.

The chain carries TRBV28 and TRBJ1-2, with unresolved D. The CDR3 runs to 13 residues. V lost 6 bases, J lost 7 bases, and 15 bases lay in between. The germline CDR1 and CDR2 sequences are MDHEN and SYDVKM. The CDR3 here is CASSRGVVGGYTF. For the CDR3, the DNA is TGTGCCAGCAGCCGCGGGGTTGTAGGTGGCTACACCTTC.

The chain recombines TRBV19 with TRBJ2-2; weak D call: TRBD1 (5 bases). Germline V gene sequence: CDR1 LNHDA, CDR2 SQIVND (reference sequence). The CDR3 extends over 14 amino acids. V lost 6 bases and J 3 bases, leaving 11 bases between the germline ends. As DNA, the CDR3 is TGTGCCAGTAGCCCAGGGTGGGACACCGGGGAGCTGTTTTTT. Its translation is CASSPGWDTGELFF.

This chain joins TRBV27 and TRBJ2-3; 9 bases are a match to TRBD1. After removal of 4 bases from V and 2 bases from J, the junction contained 1 base not matched to a gene. Per germline, CDR1 MNHEY and CDR2 SMNVEV (reference sequence). This CDR3 is 14 amino acids long. CDR3 loop: CASSWDRVTDTQYF. CDR3 nucleotide sequence: TGTGCCAGCAGTTGGGACAGGGTCACAGATACGCAGTATTTT.

The J gene is TRBJ2-1, the V gene TRBV7-9; D uncertain. CDR3 length: 13 amino acids. The germline gives CDR1 SEHNR, CDR2 FQNEAQ (reference sequence). The V end was cut by 3 bases, the J end by 7 bases, with 10 bases between. CDR3 amino acids: CASSLSRENEQFF. The DNA for the CDR3 is TGTGCCAGCAGCTTGAGTCGCGAGAATGAGCAGTTCTTC.